Listed here are 26 T cell receptor beta chains from one sample, sequenced in a study of cytomegalovirus exposure and HLA in healthy donors. Sequencing used immunoSEQ multiplex PCR; TCRdb keeps in-frame clones, though not all of them. The sample has about 200,000 clones, roughly 84% seen once. The sequencing input was PBMCs. The receptors shown here come from a young woman in good health and CMV-seropositive.

The V gene is TRBV18, the J gene TRBJ1-4, with 7 bases fitting TRBD1. The CDR3 is made up of 15 amino acids. Germline V gene lookup returns CDR1 KGHSH and CDR2 LQKENI. V shed 2 bases, J shed 8 bases, and the junction held 8 bases outside the gene matches. The CDR3 coding sequence is TGTGCCAGCTCACCAGGTGAAGGGGGCTGGGAAAAACTGTTTTTT. Translating it yields CASSPGEGGWEKLFF.

This clone was found once. This chain joins TRBV19 and TRBJ2-1, with D tentatively TRBD1 (6 bases). The CDR3 loop spans 13 amino acids. V was cut by 3 bases and J by 7 bases, with 10 bases left in between. Germline V lookup: CDR1 LNHDA, CDR2 SQIVND (reference sequence). CDR3 DNA: TGTGCCAGTAGTATCGACAGGAGAAATGAGCAGTTCTTC. This gives the protein CASSIDRRNEQFF.

The rearrangement joins TRBV6-5 to TRBJ1-1; 8 bases are shared with TRBD1. CDR1 and CDR2 (germline): MNHEY, SVGAGI. The V gene end was trimmed by 4 bases and the J gene end by 5 bases; junction bases not matched to a gene: 6. The CDR3 runs to 14 residues. The CDR3: CASSSGQGWTEAFF. Written as DNA, the CDR3 is TGTGCCAGCAGTTCCGGACAGGGATGGACTGAAGCTTTCTTT.

The chain combines TRBV4-2 with TRBJ2-7; D may be TRBD1 (6 bases). This CDR3 contains 17 residues. Germline CDR1 reads LGHNA; CDR2 reads YNFKEQ. V was trimmed by 1 base and J by 0 bases, leaving 16 bases between them. The CDR3 DNA is TGTGCCAGCAGCCAAGGCGCCTCGAGGGGGTACTCCTACGAGCAGTACTTC. Its protein product is CASSQGASRGYSYEQYF.

This rearrangement joins TRBV28 to TRBJ1-5; D gene ambiguous. This CDR3 has 13 amino acids. Germline V lookup: CDR1 MDHEN, CDR2 SYDVKM. Trimming cost V 5 bases and J 3 bases, with 8 bases left between them. The CDR3, as DNA: TGTGCCAGCAGTCCGCAGGCCAATCAGCCCCAGCATTTT. Residues: CASSPQANQPQHF.

The rearrangement joins TRBV6-5 to TRBJ2-3, with TRBD1 as a possible D gene (6 bases). The CDR3 contains 14 residues. Germline V gene lookup returns CDR1 MNHEY and CDR2 SVGAGI. The V end lost 7 bases, the J end lost 0 bases, and 11 bases lay between the germline ends. CDR3 coding DNA: TGTGCCAGCAAGGGGGAACTAAGCACAGATACGCAGTATTTT. This translates into CASKGELSTDTQYF.

The rearrangement links TRBV19 to TRBJ2-7; D might be TRBD1 (6 bases). Deletions cut 5 bases from V and 0 bases from J, with 14 bases between. The CDR3 is 15 residues long. The V gene's germline CDR1 is LNHDA and CDR2 SQIVND (reference sequence). The CDR3 DNA is TGTGCCAGTAGTCCCGGGACAACTTCCTCCTACGAGCAGTACTTC. Protein product: CASSPGTTSSYEQYF.

This sequence joins TRBV27 and TRBJ2-1; 10 bases line up with TRBD2. In germline, CDR1 is MNHEY, CDR2 SMNVEV (reference sequence). V dropped 6 bases and J dropped 8; count of bases not matched to a gene: 13. This CDR3 is built from 16 residues. CDR3 protein: CASRNLAGDLWDEQFF. The CDR3 region has the DNA TGTGCCAGCAGGAACCTAGCGGGAGATCTATGGGATGAGCAGTTCTTC.

The chain links TRBV5-6 to TRBJ2-5; a possible D gene is TRBD1 (6 bases). CDR3 length: 17 amino acids. The V gene's germline CDR1 is SGHDT and CDR2 YYEEEE. V lost 4 bases, J lost 2 bases, and 21 bases lay in between. The CDR3 sequence: CASSLPRGRGGQETQYF. CDR3 DNA sequence: TGTGCCAGCAGCCTCCCACGCGGCAGGGGTGGGCAAGAGACCCAGTACTTC.

The V call is TRBV18, the J call TRBJ2-7, with 8 nucleotides matching TRBD1. J gave up 2 bases and V 3 bases, and 6 bases lay outside the gene matches. This CDR3 has 15 amino acids. Germline V gene data show CDR1 as KGHSH and CDR2 as LQKENI. DNA for the CDR3: TGTGCCAGCTCACCTGACCGGGGACAGGCCTACGAGCAGTACTTC. As protein: CASSPDRGQAYEQYF. Full variable domain (outside the CDR3, taken from reference TRBV18 and TRBJ2-7): NAGVMQNPRHLVRRRGQEARLRCSPMKGHSHVYWYRQLPEEGLKFMVYLQKENIIDESGMPKERFSAEFPKEGPSILRIQQVVRGDSAAYFCASSPDRGQAYEQYFGPGTRLTVT.

This clone has just one count. V is TRBV18 and J is TRBJ2-1; a possible D gene is TRBD1 (5 bases). Germline CDR1 is KGHSH and CDR2 is LQKENI. The CDR3 sequence is 15 residues long. V lost 4 bases to trimming and J lost 4 bases, with 14 bases between them. The CDR3 nucleotides are TGTGCCAGCTCACGACGTGGGGCCCCATACAATGAGCAGTTCTTC. Amino acids: CASSRRGAPYNEQFF.

The rearrangement joins TRBV28 to TRBJ2-3; 7 bases agree with TRBD2. CDR3 size: 17 residues. The junction had 16 bases not matched to a gene; V was cut back by 6 bases and J by 4 bases. Germline lookup yields CDR1 MDHEN and CDR2 SYDVKM. CDR3 residues: CASRNRDYSLEADTQYF. DNA of the CDR3: TGTGCCAGCAGAAACCGGGACTACTCGTTGGAGGCAGATACGCAGTATTTT.

The chain carries TRBV5-1 and TRBJ2-3, with 9 bases matching TRBD2. Trimming took 7 bases from V and 5 from J; bases not matched to a gene: 8. Germline CDR1 and CDR2: SGHRS and YFSETQ. This CDR3 is built from 14 residues. DNA for the CDR3: TGCGCCAGCCGGTTAGCGGGAGAAATAGATACGCAGTATTTT. It specifies CASRLAGEIDTQYF.

The chain recombines TRBV5-1 with TRBJ2-7, with D possibly TRBD1 on 6 matching bases. The CDR3 loop spans 14 amino acids. Trimming removed 4 bases from V and 3 bases from J, with 14 bases in between. Germline CDR1 is SGHRS and CDR2 is YFSETQ. CDR3: CASSPGVFDYEQYF. DNA for the CDR3: TGCGCCAGCAGCCCAGGGGTATTCGACTACGAGCAGTACTTC.

The chain recombines TRBV18 with TRBJ2-7; D may be TRBD1 (5 bases). Germline V gene lookup returns CDR1 KGHSH and CDR2 LQKENI. The V gene lost 3 bases and the J gene lost 5 bases, with 5 bases spanning the gap. CDR3 length: 11 amino acids. DNA for the CDR3: TGTGCCAGCTCACCGGGGCACGAGCAGTACTTC. It specifies CASSPGHEQYF.

The chain employs TRBV10-2 and TRBJ2-7, with 10 nucleotides matching TRBD1. Germline CDR1 and CDR2: WSHSY and SAAADI. CDR3 length: 14 amino acids. V lost 9 bases, J lost 2 bases, and 7 bases stayed unmatched. The CDR3 protein is CASAGQGNPYEQYF. The DNA for the CDR3 is TGCGCCAGTGCGGGACAGGGGAACCCCTACGAGCAGTACTTC.

The V gene is TRBV13, the J gene TRBJ1-2, with D possibly being TRBD1 (6 bases). Germline V CDR1 and CDR2: PRHDT, FYEKMQ (reference sequence). This CDR3 has 14 amino acids. Trimming removed 5 bases at V and 1 base at J, with 11 bases between. The CDR3 bases are TGTGCCAGCAGCCCCCTGGACAGTAACTATGGCTACACCTTC. Translating it yields CASSPLDSNYGYTF.

The gene calls are TRBV28 and TRBJ2-7; 11 nucleotides match TRBD2. CDR3 length: 14 amino acids. Germline assignment: CDR1 MDHEN and CDR2 SYDVKM. V was pared by 5 bases and J by 3 bases, with 3 bases of the junction left unmatched. In DNA form, the CDR3 reads TGTGCCAGCAGTCGGACTAGCGGGCTCTACGAGCAGTACTTC. This sequence encodes CASSRTSGLYEQYF.

The chain is built from TRBV27 and TRBJ1-2; 8 bases fit TRBD1. CDR1 is MNHEY, CDR2 SMNVEV, per germline (reference sequence). With V trimmed by 3 bases and J by 3 bases, 3 bases remained unmatched. The CDR3 has 14 amino acids. The DNA of the CDR3 is TGTGCCAGCAGTTTTAGGACAGGGCACTATGGCTACACCTTC. Translation gives CASSFRTGHYGYTF.

The CDR3 DNA sequence: TGTGCCAGCTCACCTCGTCGGAGTGGGCAGGGGTACTATGGCTACACCTTC. Protein: CASSPRRSGQGYYGYTF. V usage is TRBV18 and J usage is TRBJ1-2, with TRBD1 as a possible D gene (6 bases). Germline-derived CDR1 and CDR2 are KGHSH and LQKENI. The CDR3 length is 17 residues. Between the trimmed V and J ends, which lost 3 bases and 3 bases, there was a span of 20 bases.

J is TRBJ2-3 and V is TRBV10-3, with 11 bases lining up with TRBD2. With V trimmed by 4 bases and J by 6 bases, 9 bases remained unmatched. From germline, CDR1 is ENHRY and CDR2 SYGVKD. The CDR3 has 16 amino acids. CDR3 nucleotides: TGTGCCATCAGTGTAGGTAGCGGGAGGGAAAGGGATACGCAGTATTTT. Amino acids: CAISVGSGRERDTQYF.

The chain couples TRBV27 to TRBJ2-7; D ambiguous. CDR3 length: 15 residues. Trimming shortened V by 2 bases and J by 2 bases, and 13 bases separated the two germline ends. Germline values: CDR1 MNHEY, CDR2 SMNVEV (reference sequence). For the CDR3, the DNA is TGTGCCAGCAGTTTACTTTCCCCCCCTGCCTACGAGCAGTACTTC. This translates into CASSLLSPPAYEQYF.

CDR3 bases: TGTGCCTGGAGAGGTACGGAGCATGGCTACACCTTC. Translation: CAWRGTEHGYTF. This chain links TRBV30 with TRBJ1-2; D uncertain. The CDR3 runs 12 residues. V lost 3 bases to trimming and J lost 6 bases, with 11 bases between them. Germline V CDR1 and CDR2: GTSNPN, SVGIG (reference sequence).

The chain employs TRBV7-9 and TRBJ2-7, with TRBD1 matching over 8 bases. From germline, CDR1 is SEHNR and CDR2 FQNEAQ (reference sequence). J lost 2 bases, V lost 2 bases, and 8 bases had no gene match. The CDR3 runs 16 residues. CDR3: CASSLRVKTGAYEQYF. CDR3 DNA: TGTGCCAGCAGCTTACGGGTAAAGACAGGGGCCTACGAGCAGTACTTC.

The CDR3 loop reads CASSLVFRGPGKTQYF. The CDR3 region has the DNA TGTGCCAGCAGCTTGGTGTTCAGGGGGCCGGGAAAGACCCAGTACTTC. The genes are TRBV5-6 and TRBJ2-5; TRBD1 agrees at 8 bases. The length of the CDR3 is 16 residues. CDR1 is SGHDT, CDR2 YYEEEE, per germline. Trimming took 0 bases from V and 6 from J; bases not matched to a gene: 10.

The V and J genes are TRBV5-6 and TRBJ1-5; possibly TRBD1 for D (6 bases). CDR1 is SGHDT and CDR2 is YYEEEE in the germline V gene. Deletions cut 4 bases from V and 7 bases from J, with 12 bases between. This CDR3 spans 13 amino acids. In DNA form, the CDR3 reads TGTGCCAGCAGCGTGTCAGGGGTACAGCCCCAGCATTTT. Translating it yields CASSVSGVQPQHF.